This is a list of T cell receptor beta chains from one sample in a study of T cell responses to AZD1222 COVID-19 vaccine. Repertoires were generated with immunoSEQ multiplex PCR, while TCRdb's copy carries only in-frame clones and drops some. In the table there are about 150,000 clones, roughly nine tenths of which are singletons. The source was peripheral blood, collected on day 0 of AZD1222 vaccination. These receptors were taken from an adult in good health. Each CDR3 is given with its conserved first and last residue. The D gene is left open where the match is weak. Expanded clones are given a class, and other clones once, few, many or no size at all.

d_gene,v_gene,j_gene,abundance,CDR3aa,CDR3nt
TRBD1,TRBV18,TRBJ2-1,NA,CASSPLGTGVYNEQFF,TGTGCCAGCTCACCTTTGGGGACAGGGGTCTACAATGAGCAGTTCTTC
TRBD2,TRBV11-3,TRBJ2-5,NA,CASSPRVGGTSGTETQYF,TGTGCCAGCAGCCCCAGAGTGGGAGGGACTAGCGGGACTGAGACCCAGTACTTC
NA,TRBV2,TRBJ2-4,many,CASSENELAKNIQYF,TGTGCCAGCAGTGAAAACGAGCTAGCCAAAAACATTCAGTACTTC
NA,TRBV7-9,TRBJ1-6,NA,CASSLIGVGFYNSPLHF,TGTGCCAGCAGCTTAATCGGGGTCGGCTTCTATAATTCACCCCTCCACTTT
TRBD1,TRBV6-1,TRBJ1-3,NA,CASSELWTGLTNSGNTIYF,TGTGCCAGCAGTGAACTTTGGACAGGGCTAACGAACTCTGGAAACACCATATATTTT
NA,TRBV13,TRBJ2-7,NA,CASSLEGPYEQYF,TGTGCCAGCAGCTTAGAAGGTCCCTACGAGCAGTACTTC
TRBD2,TRBV19,TRBJ2-7,NA,CASKTSGGRRTYEQYF,TGTGCCAGTAAGACTAGCGGGGGCCGAAGAACCTACGAGCAGTACTTC
TRBD2,TRBV30,TRBJ2-1,NA,CAWSGVLAGLSYNEQFF,TGTGCCTGGAGTGGGGTCCTAGCGGGACTATCCTACAATGAGCAGTTCTTC
NA,TRBV28,TRBJ1-6,NA,CASSFGVGSYNSPLHF,TGTGCCAGCAGTTTCGGCGTAGGGAGCTATAATTCACCCCTCCACTTT
NA,TRBV6-6,TRBJ2-5,few,CASSQGAGYSETQYF,TGTGCCAGCAGCCAGGGTGCCGGATATTCAGAGACCCAGTACTTC
TRBD2,TRBV3-1/TRBV3-2,TRBJ2-7,NA,CASSTRGGGEQYF,TGTGCCAGCAGCACTCGCGGGGGGGGCGAGCAGTACTTC
NA,TRBV28,TRBJ1-6,NA,CASVGGGLYNSPLHF,TGTGCCAGCGTTGGCGGAGGTTTATATAATTCACCCCTCCACTTT
NA,TRBV29-1,TRBJ1-5,NA,CSVADYSNQPQHF,TGCAGCGTTGCGGATTATAGCAATCAGCCCCAGCATTTT
NA,TRBV5-1,TRBJ2-5,NA,CASSFPGQETQYF,TGCGCCAGCAGCTTCCCAGGACAAGAGACCCAGTACTTC
TRBD1,TRBV19,TRBJ1-4,NA,CASSIDPNLQGPLTTNEKLFF,TGTGCCAGTAGTATAGATCCGAACCTACAGGGGCCATTGACAACTAATGAAAAACTGTTTTTT
TRBD1,TRBV20-1,TRBJ1-2,NA,CSAGDSYGYTF,TGCAGTGCTGGGGACAGTTATGGCTACACCTTC